This T cell receptor (beta chain) was captured by sequencing in a study of T cell responses to AZD1222 COVID-19 vaccine. The study, taken as a whole, reports: Clonal diversity may have been underestimated, and the donors were mostly white British, with more females than males. Baseline serostatus was positive in only six or seven AZD1222 recipients.

Concerning this clone: Antigen: not known.

Sequenced by immunoSEQ multiplex PCR; TCRdb stores in-frame clones only, minus some. Among some 200,000 clones listed, more than 85% were seen once. This clonotype originated in an adult who received the AZD1222 COVID-19 vaccine. The material sequenced was peripheral blood, taken 28 days after the second AZD1222 dose.

The CDR3 spells CASSPNEAANAEAFF. The CDR3 nucleotides are TGTGCCAGCTCACCTAACGAGGCGGCCAACGCTGAAGCTTTCTTT. V and J are TRBV18 and TRBJ1-1; D remains ambiguous. This CDR3 has 15 residues. Trimming removed 3 bases at V and 6 bases at J, with 17 bases between. The germline CDR1 and CDR2 sequences are KGHSH and LQKENI.